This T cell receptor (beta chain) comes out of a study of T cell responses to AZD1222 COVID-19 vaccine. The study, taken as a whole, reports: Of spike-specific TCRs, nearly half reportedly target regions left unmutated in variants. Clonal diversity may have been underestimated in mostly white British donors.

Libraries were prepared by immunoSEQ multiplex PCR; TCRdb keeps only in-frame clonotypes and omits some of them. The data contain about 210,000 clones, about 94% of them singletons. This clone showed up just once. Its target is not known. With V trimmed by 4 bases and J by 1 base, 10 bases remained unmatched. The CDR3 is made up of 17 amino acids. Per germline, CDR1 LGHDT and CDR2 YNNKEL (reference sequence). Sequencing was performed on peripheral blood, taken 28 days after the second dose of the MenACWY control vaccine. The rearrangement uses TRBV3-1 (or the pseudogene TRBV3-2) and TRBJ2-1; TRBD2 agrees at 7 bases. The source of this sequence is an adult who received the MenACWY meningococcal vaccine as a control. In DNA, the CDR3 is TGTGCCAGCAGCCCCTCCGTACTAGCGAGTTCCTACAATGAGCAGTTCTTC. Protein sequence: CASSPSVLASSYNEQFF.